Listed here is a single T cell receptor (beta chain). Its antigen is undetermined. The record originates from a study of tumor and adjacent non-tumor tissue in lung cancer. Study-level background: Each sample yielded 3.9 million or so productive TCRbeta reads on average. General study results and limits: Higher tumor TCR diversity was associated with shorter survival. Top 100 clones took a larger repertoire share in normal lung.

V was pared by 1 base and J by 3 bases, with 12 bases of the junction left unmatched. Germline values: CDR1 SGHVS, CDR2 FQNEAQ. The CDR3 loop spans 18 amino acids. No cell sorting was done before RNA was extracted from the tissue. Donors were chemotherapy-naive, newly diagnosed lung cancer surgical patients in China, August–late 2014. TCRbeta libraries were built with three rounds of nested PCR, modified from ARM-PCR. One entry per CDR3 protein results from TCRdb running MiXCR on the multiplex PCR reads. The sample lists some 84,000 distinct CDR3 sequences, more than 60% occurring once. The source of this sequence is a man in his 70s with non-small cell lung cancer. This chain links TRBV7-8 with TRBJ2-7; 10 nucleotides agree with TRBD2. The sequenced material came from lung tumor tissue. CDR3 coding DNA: TGTGCCAGCAGCTTAGGGGCCAGCGGGGGGGCCGGGCTCTACGAGCAGTACTTC. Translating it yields CASSLGASGGAGLYEQYF. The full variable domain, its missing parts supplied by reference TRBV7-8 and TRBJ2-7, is GAGVSQSPRYKVAKRGQDVALRCDPISGHVSLFWYQQALGQGPEFLTYFQNEAQLDKSGLPSDRFFAERPEGSVSTLKIQRTQQEDSAVYLCASSLGASGGAGLYEQYFGPGTRLTVT.